One sample yielded the 26 T cell receptor beta chains listed below, sequenced in a study of PD-L1 blockade in urothelial cancer. This table comes from immunoSEQ multiplex PCR, and its TCRdb copy is limited to in-frame clones, with some not included. The data show 35,000 or so clones, around 33% seen once. The sequenced sample was tumor tissue, obtained before atezolizumab (anti-PD-L1) treatment. Receptor source: a man in his sixties with urothelial cancer.

This chain links TRBV7-5 with TRBJ2-3; the table assigns TRBD2, which was not confirmed against the DNA. TRBV7-5 is listed as a pseudogene. The CDR3 extends over 16 amino acids. CDR3 protein: CASSLLGGGAGDTQYF. The CDR3 DNA follows: TGTGCCAGCAGCTTGCTGGGCGGGGGGGCTGGAGATACGCAGTATTTT.

This clone was picked up a small number of times. This chain uses TRBV28 with TRBJ1-3; no definite D call. Trimming left V 3 bases short and J 3 bases short, with 6 bases between. Germline assignment: CDR1 MDHEN and CDR2 SYDVKM. The CDR3 consists of 13 residues. This chain's CDR3 is CASSLQNGNTIYF. CDR3 in DNA: TGTGCCAGCAGTTTGCAAAATGGAAACACCATATATTTT.

V and J are TRBV4-1 and TRBJ2-7; D remains ambiguous. There are 13 residues in the CDR3. The germline CDR1 and CDR2 sequences are MGHRA and YSYEKL. V lost 1 base and J lost 1, with 5 bases in between. The CDR3 spells CASSQADSYEQYF. For the CDR3, the DNA is TGCGCCAGCAGCCAAGCCGATTCCTACGAGCAGTACTTC.

This clone was observed a handful of times. The chain recombines TRBV28 with TRBJ2-7, with a weak D call TRBD1 (6 bases). The germline V gene encodes CDR1 MDHEN and CDR2 SYDVKM. The CDR3 length is 15 residues. V was cut by 3 bases and J by 0 bases, with 12 bases left in between. The CDR3 DNA follows: TGTGCCAGCAGTTTTCACGGACAGAGCTCCTACGAGCAGTACTTC. It encodes CASSFHGQSSYEQYF.

The chain uses TRBV28 and TRBJ2-2, with TRBD1 matching over 9 bases. Germline lookup yields CDR1 MDHEN and CDR2 SYDVKM. This CDR3 has 15 residues. With V trimmed by 5 bases and J by 3 bases, 4 bases remained unmatched. CDR3 amino acids: CASSVWDRDTGELFF. In nucleotides, the CDR3 is TGTGCCAGCAGTGTCTGGGACAGGGACACCGGGGAGCTGTTTTTT.

The chain carries TRBV9 and TRBJ2-1; tentatively, D is TRBD2 (7 bases). With 4 bases removed from V and 10 bases from J, the gap between germline ends came to 15 bases. This CDR3 is built from 13 residues. CDR1 and CDR2 from the germline V gene are SGDLS and YYNGEE. CDR3 bases: TGTGCCAGCAGCAATTCCCCGGGGGGCGAGCAGTTCTTC. Its protein is CASSNSPGGEQFF.

This clone was seen only a few times. This sequence joins TRBV6-7 and TRBJ2-7; 7 bases fit TRBD1. TRBV6-7 is placed among ORFs of uncertain function. The CDR3 totals 14 residues. V shed 0 bases and J 4 bases; nucleotides not matched to a gene: 3. CDR3 in DNA: TGTGCCAGCAGTTACTCCGGACAGGAGTACGAGCAGTACTTC. Its protein is CASSYSGQEYEQYF.

This clone was observed many times. Given a far larger clone just one base away, this is likely a sequencing read error. V gene TRBV30 combines with J gene TRBJ2-2; 7 bases are shared with TRBD2. The length of the CDR3 is 13 residues. J lost 6 bases, V lost 1 base, and 2 bases had no gene match. Germline lookup yields CDR1 GTSNPN and CDR2 SVGIG (reference sequence). CDR3 region: CAWSGGGSGELFF. CDR3 bases: TGTGCCTGGAGTGGGGGGGGGTCCGGGGAGCTGTTTTTT.

The chain is built from TRBV18 and TRBJ2-7; D is possibly TRBD2 (5 bases). Trimming took off 6 bases at V and 6 bases at J, with 18 bases between the two ends. CDR1 is KGHSH, CDR2 LQKENI, per germline. The CDR3 loop spans 14 amino acids. The CDR3 bases are TGTGCCAGCTCCGAGAGGGAGACAACGAGCGAGCAGTACTTC. Residues: CASSERETTSEQYF.

The table lists this clone with many counts. V gene TRBV11-3 combines with J gene TRBJ2-7, with 9 bases fitting TRBD2. Trimming cost V 5 bases and J 0 bases; bases outside gene matches: 5. The CDR3 consists of 15 residues. CDR1 is SGHNT, CDR2 YENEEA, per germline. The CDR3 nucleotides read TGTGCCAGCAGCCCGACTAGCGGACCCTCCTACGAGCAGTACTTC. Amino acids: CASSPTSGPSYEQYF. The full variable domain, its missing parts supplied by reference TRBV11-3 and TRBJ2-7, is EAGVVQSPRYKIIEKKQPVAFWCNPISGHNTLYWYLQNLGQGPELLIRYENEEAVDDSQLPKDRFSAERLKGVDSTLKIQPAELGDSAVYLCASSPTSGPSYEQYFGPGTRLTVT.

This clone was detected a few times. The V gene is TRBV11-3, the J gene TRBJ1-4; D perhaps matches TRBD1 (6 bases). Germline CDR1 reads SGHNT; CDR2 reads YENEEA. V was pared by 2 bases and J by 4 bases, with 8 bases between. This CDR3 spans 14 amino acids. CDR3 DNA sequence: TGTGCCAGCAGCTTACAGGGACATAATGAAAAACTGTTTTTT. Amino acids: CASSLQGHNEKLFF.

A word on this clone: At one end the junction does not follow the germline gene, possibly because of a read error. The chain recombines TRBV11-3 with TRBJ2-5, with D possibly matching TRBD1 (5 bases). In germline, CDR1 is SGHNT, CDR2 YENEEA. The CDR3 is 14 residues long. CDR3 DNA sequence: TGTGCCAGCGGCTTCCCTGGGGCCCAAGAGACCCAGTACTTC. It codes for CASGFPGAQETQYF.

In its sample, this clone was seen a few times. This chain connects TRBV18 to TRBJ1-1; D possibly corresponds to TRBD1 (5 bases). The CDR3 length is 15 residues. Trimming shortened V by 2 bases and J by 5 bases, and 15 bases separated the two germline ends. Germline V CDR1 and CDR2: KGHSH, LQKENI. CDR3 in DNA: TGTGCCAGCTCACCATCTGAGTTTCAGGGAACTGAAGCTTTCTTT. Translating gives CASSPSEFQGTEAFF.

This clone has a handful of counts. The chain employs TRBV7-6 and TRBJ2-3, with no clear D. CDR3 size: 14 residues. The germline V gene encodes CDR1 SGHVS and CDR2 FNYEAQ. Trimming removed 8 bases at V and 0 bases at J, with 12 bases between. The CDR3 sequence is CASCRSSSTDTQYF. In nucleotides, the CDR3 is TGTGCCAGCTGCCGCAGTTCTAGCACAGATACGCAGTATTTT.

V usage is TRBV28 and J usage is TRBJ2-5; TRBD2 agrees at 10 bases. J lost 5 bases, V lost 3 bases, and 12 bases had no gene match. Germline lookup yields CDR1 MDHEN and CDR2 SYDVKM. This CDR3 has 17 residues. As DNA, the CDR3 is TGTGCCAGCAGTTTTTTTGGACTAGCGGACGGTAGGGAGACCCAGTACTTC. Its translation is CASSFFGLADGRETQYF.

This chain links TRBV10-2 with TRBJ2-3; tentatively, D is TRBD1 (5 bases). With 5 bases removed from V and 2 bases from J, the gap between germline ends came to 32 bases. The CDR3 has 21 amino acids. Germline lookup yields CDR1 WSHSY and CDR2 SAAADI. CDR3 sequence reads: CASSLPYSVDGTGPNTDTQYF. For the CDR3, the DNA is TGCGCCAGCAGTCTTCCATATTCTGTGGACGGTACAGGACCGAACACAGATACGCAGTATTTT.

V and J are TRBV18 and TRBJ2-3, with no clear D. Germline V lookup: CDR1 KGHSH, CDR2 LQKENI. The V end was cut by 6 bases, the J end by 3 bases, with 10 bases between. The CDR3 sequence is 13 residues long. CDR3 nucleotides: TGTGCCAGCTCCCCGGCAATAACAGATACGCAGTATTTT. This sequence encodes CASSPAITDTQYF.

The chain recombines TRBV18 with TRBJ2-3, with 8 bases matching TRBD2. Trimming cost V 6 bases and J 3 bases; bases outside gene matches: 8. CDR1 and CDR2 from the germline V gene are KGHSH and LQKENI. The CDR3 extends over 15 amino acids. DNA for the CDR3: TGTGCCAGCTCCCCTCCTCTAGCGGGTACAGATACGCAGTATTTT. It codes for CASSPPLAGTDTQYF.

This chain uses TRBV15 with TRBJ1-1, with D unclear. The CDR3 runs 15 residues. Trimming stripped 0 bases from V and 6 bases from J, with 14 bases between. Germline V gene lookup returns CDR1 LNHNV and CDR2 YYDKDF (reference sequence). CDR3 sequence reads: CATSREEVRGAEAFF. CDR3 DNA sequence: TGTGCCACCAGCAGAGAGGAAGTCCGCGGCGCTGAAGCTTTCTTT.

This rearrangement joins TRBV29-1 to TRBJ1-1; possibly TRBD1 for D (5 bases). Trimming pared 1 base from V and 0 bases from J, leaving 12 bases between. This CDR3 has 15 residues. The germline gives CDR1 SQVTM, CDR2 ANQGSEA. This CDR3 reads CSVEVADRVNTEAFF. In DNA form, the CDR3 reads TGCAGCGTTGAAGTGGCCGACAGAGTGAACACTGAAGCTTTCTTT. Together with reference TRBV29-1 and TRBJ1-1, the CDR3 gives the full variable domain: SAVISQKPSRDICQRGTSLTIQCQVDSQVTMMFWYRQQPGQSLTLIATANQGSEATYESGFVIDKFPISRPNLTFSTLTVSNMSPEDSSIYLCSVEVADRVNTEAFFGQGTRLTVV.

V gene TRBV29-1 combines with J gene TRBJ2-3; 7 bases are a match to TRBD2. CDR1 and CDR2 from the germline V gene are SQVTM and ANQGSEA. This CDR3 comprises 12 residues. After removal of 4 bases from V and 5 bases from J, the junction contained 3 bases not matched to a gene. This chain's CDR3 is CSVGEGGDTQYF. The CDR3 bases are TGCAGCGTTGGGGAGGGAGGAGATACGCAGTATTTT.

V gene TRBV18 combines with J gene TRBJ1-1, with 8 bases aligning to TRBD1. Germline V gives CDR1 KGHSH, CDR2 LQKENI. V shed 9 bases, J shed 1 base, and the junction held 10 bases outside the gene matches. The CDR3 loop spans 15 amino acids. CDR3 loop: CASSKGGTGNTEAFF. CDR3 in DNA: TGTGCCAGTTCCAAGGGAGGGACAGGGAACACTGAAGCTTTCTTT.

The rearrangement joins TRBV6-8 to TRBJ1-5; D gene unclear. Germline CDR1 is MNHGY and CDR2 is SAAAGT. V was trimmed by 6 bases and J by 1 base, leaving 13 bases between them. CDR3 length equals 15 residues. The CDR3 region is CASRPEDRSNQPQHF. The DNA of the CDR3 is TGTGCCAGCAGGCCAGAGGATCGGAGCAATCAGCCCCAGCATTTT.

This chain links TRBV6-8 with TRBJ2-5, with D possibly TRBD1 on 7 matching bases. The CDR3 loop spans 15 amino acids. V dropped 6 bases and J dropped 4 bases, with 18 bases sitting between them. Germline CDR1 reads MNHGY; CDR2 reads SAAAGT. For the CDR3, the DNA is TGTGCCAGCAGACCCTGGGGGGACAGATCAGAGACCCAGTACTTC. This sequence encodes CASRPWGDRSETQYF.

The chain uses TRBV11-3 and TRBJ1-1; D is unresolved. Trimming pared 5 bases from V and 0 bases from J, leaving 13 bases between. Germline V gene sequence: CDR1 SGHNT, CDR2 YENEEA. This CDR3 comprises 15 residues. This CDR3 reads CASSMARKLNTEAFF. The DNA of the CDR3 is TGTGCCAGCAGCATGGCCAGGAAATTGAACACTGAAGCTTTCTTT.

This chain connects TRBV10-2 to TRBJ2-3, with a tentative D call TRBD1 (5 bases). Germline V lookup: CDR1 WSHSY, CDR2 SAAADI. Trimming took 6 bases from V and 3 from J, leaving 10 bases between them. CDR3 length: 13 amino acids. The CDR3 loop reads CASSPPGTDTQYF. CDR3 DNA: TGCGCCAGCAGCCCACCAGGGACAGATACGCAGTATTTT.